This is a list of T cell receptor beta chains from one sample in a study of T cell repertoires in cytomegalovirus infection. TCRdb itself ran the reads through MiXCR, one entry per CDR3 protein. The table includes more than 95,000 distinct CDR3 sequences, over 25% detected once. Their specific antigens are unknown. Sequenced here: CD8+ T cells from cultured PBMCs, sampled from culture after CMV antigen stimulation. Every receptor here comes from a human donor in good health (CMV status not recorded). Some clones in this sample may be carry-over from other donors' samples. Each CDR3 is given with its conserved first and last residue. Fields, in order: clone size, J gene, D gene, V gene, CDR3 DNA, CDR3 protein. The D gene is left open where the match is weak. Not all rows give a size; the values are once, few, many and, for expanded clones, a class.

size: few
J: TRBJ1-2
D: TRBD1
V: TRBV13
DNA: TGTGCCAGCAGTTATTCGACAGGGCGGCATGGCTACACCTTC
CDR3: CASSYSTGRHGYTF

size: few
J: TRBJ1-1
D: TRBD1
V: TRBV2
DNA: TGTGCCAGCCCACCGGGACAGGCTACTGAAGCTTTCTTT
CDR3: CASPPGQATEAFF

size: -
J: TRBJ2-5
D: -
V: TRBV6-5
DNA: TGTGCCAGCAGTTATCTTCCAGGGTCTACCCAGTACTTC
CDR3: CASSYLPGSTQYF

size: few
J: TRBJ2-7
D: -
V: TRBV3-1
DNA: TGTGCCAGCAGCCAATACGGTTCCTACGAGCAGTACTTC
CDR3: CASSQYGSYEQYF

size: many
J: TRBJ2-7
D: -
V: TRBV7-2
DNA: TGTGCCAGCAGCTACTCCGCCTACGAGCAGTACTTC
CDR3: CASSYSAYEQYF

size: -
J: TRBJ2-5
D: TRBD1
V: TRBV7-6
DNA: TGTGCCAGCAGCTTAGGCCCACGGGACAGAGTCAAACAAGAGACCCAGTACTTC
CDR3: CASSLGPRDRVKQETQYF

size: -
J: TRBJ1-5
D: -
V: TRBV19
DNA: TGTGCCAGTAGTACATTCGTCCTTTATAGCAATCAGCCCCAGCATTTT
CDR3: CASSTFVLYSNQPQHF

size: -
J: TRBJ2-7
D: TRBD1
V: TRBV20-1
DNA: TGCAGTGCCAATGACAGGGTCGGATACTACGAGCAGTACTTC
CDR3: CSANDRVGYYEQYF

size: few
J: TRBJ1-1
D: -
V: TRBV6-5
DNA: TGTGCCAGCAGTTACCCGGTAACTGAAGCTTTCTTT
CDR3: CASSYPVTEAFF

size: -
J: TRBJ1-1
D: -
V: TRBV29-1
DNA: TGCAGCGCACAACAGGGTAACACTGAAGCTTTCTTT
CDR3: CSAQQGNTEAFF

size: -
J: TRBJ1-6
D: TRBD1
V: TRBV6-6
DNA: TGTGCCAGCAGTACCGGACAGGGCCTAGATTCACCCCTCCACTTT
CDR3: CASSTGQGLDSPLHF

size: few
J: TRBJ1-5
D: TRBD1
V: TRBV4-1
DNA: TGCGCCAGCAGCCAAGGACAGGGTGGGTATGAGCCCCAGCATTTT
CDR3: CASSQGQGGYEPQHF

size: few
J: TRBJ2-3
D: -
V: TRBV27
DNA: TGTGCCAGCAGTGCCCTGCCGGGGGCCATCACAGATACGCAGTATTTT
CDR3: CASSALPGAITDTQYF

size: -
J: TRBJ2-2
D: TRBD2
V: TRBV4-1
DNA: TGCGCCAGCAGCCAAGATCCGGCGGGGGGGGTAGTCCACGGGGAGCTGTTTTTT
CDR3: CASSQDPAGGVVHGELFF

size: few
J: TRBJ2-7
D: -
V: TRBV7-6
DNA: TGTGCCAGCAGCTTAGCAGAGCGGGCGCCCTACGAGCAGTACTTC
CDR3: CASSLAERAPYEQYF

size: -
J: TRBJ2-7
D: TRBD1
V: TRBV2
DNA: TGTGCCGCCACGGGACAGGGGGCGCTTGAACAGTACTTC
CDR3: CAATGQGALEQYF

size: -
J: TRBJ2-7
D: -
V: TRBV3-1
DNA: TGTGCCAGCAGCCAAGTCGAGACGTCCTACGAGCAGTACTTC
CDR3: CASSQVETSYEQYF

size: many
J: TRBJ2-7
D: -
V: TRBV7-2
DNA: TGTGCCAGCAGCTTAGGTAGGGGTGCAGTCTACGAGCAGTACTTC
CDR3: CASSLGRGAVYEQYF

size: -
J: TRBJ2-7
D: TRBD1
V: TRBV6-5
DNA: TGTGCCAGCAGATCCTCCGGGACAGGGGTCGTTACCAGCTCCTACGAGCAGTACTTC
CDR3: CASRSSGTGVVTSSYEQYF

size: -
J: TRBJ2-2
D: TRBD1
V: TRBV12-3/TRBV12-4
DNA: TGTGCCAGCAGTGGGACAGGGGACACCGGGGAGCTGTTTTTT
CDR3: CASSGTGDTGELFF

size: -
J: TRBJ2-7
D: -
V: TRBV4-1
DNA: TGCGCCAGCAGGGAGGGTCGGGGGTCCTCCTACGAGCAGTACTTC
CDR3: CASREGRGSSYEQYF

size: many
J: TRBJ1-5
D: TRBD1
V: TRBV7-6
DNA: TGTGCCAGCAGCCCGGGGACAGGGTGGAACAATCAGCCCCAGCATTTT
CDR3: CASSPGTGWNNQPQHF

size: -
J: TRBJ2-7
D: TRBD1
V: TRBV6-1
DNA: TGTGCCAGCAGTAACTCCCGGACAGGGTATTATCACGAGCAGTACTTC
CDR3: CASSNSRTGYYHEQYF

size: -
J: TRBJ2-2
D: TRBD1
V: TRBV6-2/TRBV6-3
DNA: TGTGCCAGCAGTTTGTCTTCGGGGACAGTTAGGGAGCTGTTTTTT
CDR3: CASSLSSGTVRELFF

size: few
J: TRBJ1-1
D: -
V: TRBV7-9
DNA: TGTGCCAGCAGCTTTCGGAGATTCAGGGGGAACACTGAAGCTTTCTTT
CDR3: CASSFRRFRGNTEAFF

size: -
J: TRBJ2-3
D: TRBD1
V: TRBV23-1
DNA: TGCGCCAGCAGTCAATCCGACCAGGTTACAGGGGGCCGGGATACGCAGTATTTT
CDR3: CASSQSDQVTGGRDTQYF

size: few
J: TRBJ1-6
D: -
V: TRBV6-1
DNA: TGTGCCAGCAGTGGAAACAGGGTCAAGTCACCCCTCCACTTT
CDR3: CASSGNRVKSPLHF

size: few
J: TRBJ2-2
D: TRBD2
V: TRBV27
DNA: TGTGCCAGCAGTTCTGCCGGGGGACTAGGCGGGGAGCTGTTTTTT
CDR3: CASSSAGGLGGELFF

size: -
J: TRBJ1-6
D: -
V: TRBV28
DNA: TGTGCCAGCAGTTTAGAGGGGAGACTTTCGTTT
CDR3: CASSLEGRLSF

size: -
J: TRBJ2-3
D: -
V: TRBV19
DNA: TGTGCCAGTGGCGGCGCTCTTACTAGCACAGATACGCAGTATTTT
CDR3: CASGGALTSTDTQYF

size: many
J: TRBJ2-1
D: TRBD2
V: TRBV3-1
DNA: TGTGCCAGCAGCCAACGCTGGACTAGCGAGAACAATCTCTACAATGAGCAGTTCTTC
CDR3: CASSQRWTSENNLYNEQFF

size: many
J: TRBJ2-2
D: -
V: TRBV6-2/TRBV6-3
DNA: TGTGCCAGCAGCCCACTTGGTAGAGGCGGGAACACCGGGGAGCTGTTTTTT
CDR3: CASSPLGRGGNTGELFF

size: many
J: TRBJ2-1
D: TRBD1
V: TRBV7-8
DNA: TGTGCCAGCAGCTCAGGGACAGGAATCTACAATGAGCAGTTCTTC
CDR3: CASSSGTGIYNEQFF

size: -
J: TRBJ1-6
D: -
V: TRBV5-1
DNA: TGCGCCAGCAGCTTGGTTCCCGGGGAGCATTCACCCCTCCACTTT
CDR3: CASSLVPGEHSPLHF

size: -
J: TRBJ1-6
D: TRBD1
V: TRBV6-6
DNA: TGTGCCAGCAGTCTTGGGACAGAGGGGTCACCCCTCCACTTT
CDR3: CASSLGTEGSPLHF

size: once
J: TRBJ1-5
D: -
V: TRBV7-2
DNA: TGTGCCGGCAGGTTGGATGATCGGCCCCAGCATTTT
CDR3: CAGRLDDRPQHF

size: once
J: TRBJ2-7
D: TRBD1
V: TRBV7-9
DNA: TGTGCCAGCCGACAGGGGGCGGGAGAGCAGTACTTC
CDR3: CASRQGAGEQYF

size: -
J: TRBJ2-1
D: -
V: TRBV2
DNA: TGTGCCAGCAGTGAAGCGCGGAGGGGGAGTTCCTACAATGAGCAGTTCTTC
CDR3: CASSEARRGSSYNEQFF

size: many
J: TRBJ2-3
D: -
V: TRBV4-3
DNA: TGCGCCAGCAGCCAAGCGGCCCGCACAGATACGCAGTATTTT
CDR3: CASSQAARTDTQYF

size: once
J: TRBJ2-1
D: -
V: TRBV7-2
DNA: TGTGCCAGCAGCCTCGACAATGATCCAGGGTATTACAATGAGCAGTTCTTC
CDR3: CASSLDNDPGYYNEQFF

size: -
J: TRBJ2-1
D: TRBD2
V: TRBV6-5
DNA: TGTGCCAGCAGTTACTCGGGGACTACCCGTGGGGATGAGCAGTTCTTC
CDR3: CASSYSGTTRGDEQFF

size: -
J: TRBJ1-5
D: -
V: TRBV4-1
DNA: TGCGCCAGCAGCCAAGATACAGTCCCCACTACCAATCAGCCCCAGCATTTT
CDR3: CASSQDTVPTTNQPQHF

size: many
J: TRBJ1-5
D: -
V: TRBV7-2
DNA: TGTGCCAGCAGCTTATACCGCAATCAGCCCCAGCATTTT
CDR3: CASSLYRNQPQHF

size: -
J: TRBJ2-7
D: -
V: TRBV6-6
DNA: TGTGCCAGCAGTGTCTATGGACATGAGCAGTACTTC
CDR3: CASSVYGHEQYF

size: few
J: TRBJ2-3
D: -
V: TRBV7-2
DNA: TGTGCCAGCAGCTCGTTCGTAACAGATACGCAGTATTTT
CDR3: CASSSFVTDTQYF

size: many
J: TRBJ2-2
D: TRBD1
V: TRBV5-1
DNA: TGCGCCAGCAGCTTAATTACAGGGGACACCGGGGAGCTGTTTTTT
CDR3: CASSLITGDTGELFF